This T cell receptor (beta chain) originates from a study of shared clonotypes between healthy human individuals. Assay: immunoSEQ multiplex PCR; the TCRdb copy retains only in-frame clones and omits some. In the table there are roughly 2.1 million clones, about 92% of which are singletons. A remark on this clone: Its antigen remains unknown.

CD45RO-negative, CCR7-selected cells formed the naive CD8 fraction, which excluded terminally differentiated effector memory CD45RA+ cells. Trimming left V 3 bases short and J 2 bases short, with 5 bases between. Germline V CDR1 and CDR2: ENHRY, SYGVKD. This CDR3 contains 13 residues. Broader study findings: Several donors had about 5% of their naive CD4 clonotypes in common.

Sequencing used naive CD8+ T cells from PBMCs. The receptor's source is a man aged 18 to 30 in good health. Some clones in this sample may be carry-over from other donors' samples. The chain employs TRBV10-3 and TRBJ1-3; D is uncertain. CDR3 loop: CAISELTGNTIYF. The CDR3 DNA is TGTGCCATCAGTGAACTGACTGGAAACACCATATATTTT.